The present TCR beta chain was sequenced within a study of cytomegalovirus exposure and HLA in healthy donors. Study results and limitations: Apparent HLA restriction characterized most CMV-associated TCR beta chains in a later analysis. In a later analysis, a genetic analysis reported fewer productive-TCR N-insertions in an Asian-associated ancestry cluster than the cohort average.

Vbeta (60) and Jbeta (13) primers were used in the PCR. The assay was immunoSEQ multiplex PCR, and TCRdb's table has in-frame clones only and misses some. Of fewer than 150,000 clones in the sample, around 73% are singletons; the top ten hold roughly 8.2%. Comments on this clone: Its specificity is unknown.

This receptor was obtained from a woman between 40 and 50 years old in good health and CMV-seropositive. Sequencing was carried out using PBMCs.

The CDR3 spells CSARTSGGLETQYF. CDR3 nucleotides: TGCAGCGCCAGGACTAGCGGGGGGTTGGAGACCCAGTACTTC. The chain employs TRBV29-1 and TRBJ2-5, with 14 bases that match TRBD2. The CDR3 is 14 amino acids. The germline gives CDR1 SQVTM, CDR2 ANQGSEA. V gave up 7 bases and J gave up 5 bases; unmatched junction bases: 6.